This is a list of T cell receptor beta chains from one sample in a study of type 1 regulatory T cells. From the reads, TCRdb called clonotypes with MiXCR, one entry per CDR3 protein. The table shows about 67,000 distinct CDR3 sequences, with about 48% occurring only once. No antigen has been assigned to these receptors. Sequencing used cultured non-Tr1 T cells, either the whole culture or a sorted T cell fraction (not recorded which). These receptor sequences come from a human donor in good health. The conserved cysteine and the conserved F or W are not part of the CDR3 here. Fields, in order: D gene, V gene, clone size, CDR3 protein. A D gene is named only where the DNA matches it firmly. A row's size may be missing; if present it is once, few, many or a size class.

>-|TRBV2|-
ASSPRVDQY
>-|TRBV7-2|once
ASSLEVLTYGYT
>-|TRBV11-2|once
ASSLDVSVAGELF
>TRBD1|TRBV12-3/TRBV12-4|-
ASRPDRVVLNEQF
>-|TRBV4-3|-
ASSPGPSRVDTGELF
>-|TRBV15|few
ATSRDSRAHQPQH
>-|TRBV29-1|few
SVDKRGVDEKLF
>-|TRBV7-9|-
ARGKEGSHEQF
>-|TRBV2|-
ASSGTGGDIQY
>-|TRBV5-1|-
ASSPSRGQGETQY
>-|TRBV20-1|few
SARDRGGTEAF
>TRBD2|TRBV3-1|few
ASSQTSGTTGELF
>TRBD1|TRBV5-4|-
ASSRDRRTEAF
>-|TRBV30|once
AWQRTTRNTEAF
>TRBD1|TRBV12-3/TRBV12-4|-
ASSRRPGTANQPQH
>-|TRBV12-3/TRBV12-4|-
ASRQQGAKLF
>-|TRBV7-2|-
ASSPADNTDTQY
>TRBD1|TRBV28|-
ASSRRQGEAF
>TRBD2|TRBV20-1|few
SAERGGRDTQY
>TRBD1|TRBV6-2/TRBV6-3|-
ASNSPGQVTTYEQY
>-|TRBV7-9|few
ASSLFRDSETQY
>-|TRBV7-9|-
ASSSLAGSSYNEQF
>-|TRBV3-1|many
ASSQVVSSEAF
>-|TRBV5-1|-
ASSAGDHFSPLH
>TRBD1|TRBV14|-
ASSPGQGYNYGYT
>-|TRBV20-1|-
SAPKAIGTKNIQY
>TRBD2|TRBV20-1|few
SASKPTSGGLSSYNEQF
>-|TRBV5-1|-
ASSLEAGQETQY
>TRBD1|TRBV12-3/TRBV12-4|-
ASSPGQGVVIGYT
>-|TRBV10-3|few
AISESNTYYEQY
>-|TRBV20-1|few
SARPPAGAPFTDTQY